This TCR beta chain was sequenced during a study of T-cell reconstitution after alpha-beta-depleted transplantation in children. Notes on the study in general: Among T cells one year after transplant, newly produced cells accounted for most counts and diversity.

To note about this clonotype: Its antigen is unidentified. Compared with germline, one end of the junction differs, possibly owing to a read error.

Preparation of the TCRbeta library was carried out with unique molecular identifiers. TCRdb itself ran the PCR reads through MiXCR, one entry per CDR3 protein. Found here are 250,000 to 400,000 distinct CDR3 sequences, around 25% of them singletons; the top ten hold roughly 9.8%. Germline CDR1 is SGHDN and CDR2 is FVKESK. CDR3 length: 16 residues. Sequencing used PBMCs, mostly from graft donor cells, obtained 180 days after TCRalphabeta/CD19-depleted stem cell transplant. This receptor was identified in a male patient between 5 and 17 years old who had a stem cell transplant for acute lymphoblastic leukemia, so the T cells may come from the graft donor. This chain joins TRBV14 and TRBJ2-1; D is undetermined. The CDR3 sequence is CASSQDVAEPYNEQLF. For the CDR3, the DNA is TGTGCCAGCAGCCAAGACGTGGCGGAACCCTACAATGAGCAGCTCTTC.